The entry that follows covers one T cell receptor (beta chain) sequence. From the 5' RACE reads, TCRdb called clonotypes with MiXCR, one entry per CDR3 protein. The table records around 530,000 distinct CDR3 sequences, 12% to 15% of them present only once. The data derive from a study of identical twins. The germline CDR1 and CDR2 sequences are SGHRS and YFSETQ. V gave up 0 bases and J gave up 0 bases, with 11 bases separating them. The CDR3 extends over 16 amino acids. These same records also appear under a second study, on yellow fever vaccine responses in identical twins.

This chain connects TRBV5-1 to TRBJ2-3; D is ambiguous. This TCR was recovered from a woman between 18 and 29 years old in good health. The sequenced material came from CD4+ T cells sorted from blood. The CDR3 region has the DNA TGCGCCAGCAGCTTGGTCGGCGGACCTAGCACAGATACGCAGTATTTT. Residues: CASSLVGGPSTDTQYF.